This T cell receptor beta chain was identified during a study of spatial heterogeneity in lung cancer. Overall study findings and caveats: Nonsynonymous mutations, ubiquitous and regional, were tracked respectively by counts of ubiquitous and regional expanded TCRs. Higher tumor mutation counts went along with higher counts of expanded intratumoral alpha and beta TCRs.

This clonotype ranks as medium-sized (0.01 to 0.1%). Its antigen is not known. CDR3 length: 14 residues. Germline values: CDR1 MRHNA, CDR2 SNTAGT. The V end was cut by 3 bases, the J end by 3 bases, with 11 bases between. Time point of the sample: sample taken at primary tumor resection. Unsorted tumor, nontumor lung tissue or cryopreserved PBMC supplied the whole RNA. TCRdb ran MiXCR on the 5' RACE reads and lists one entry per CDR3 protein. The table lists 20,000 or so distinct CDR3 sequences, around 6.5% of them singletons. The TCR sequence derives from a female donor with early-stage non-small cell lung cancer. This sequence joins TRBV6-4 and TRBJ2-5; D is uncertain. Sequencing was performed on lung tumor tissue, taken at surgery. CDR3 sequence reads: CASSEELWKETQYF. CDR3 sequence (DNA): TGTGCCAGCAGTGAAGAGTTGTGGAAAGAGACCCAGTACTTC.